The T cell receptor beta chain under discussion was sequenced for a study of PD-L1 blockade in urothelial cancer. The wider study: The year 2014 saw patients start atezolizumab, 1,200 mg intravenously every 3 weeks. Samples came from 3 weeks, at the second dose, and 6 weeks into treatment. The study, taken as a whole, reports: Blood clones associated with the tumor expanded more at 3 weeks in durable-benefit patients.

Generated by immunoSEQ multiplex PCR, the TCRdb table keeps only in-frame clones and is missing some. The data contain under 25,000 clones, more than 70% of them singletons. V lost 2 bases to trimming and J lost 1 base; unmatched junction nucleotides: 1. CDR1 is SEHNR, CDR2 FQNEAQ, per germline (reference sequence). This CDR3 has 15 residues. With respect to this clone: Its target is unknown.

Time point defined: peripheral blood 6 weeks after treatment start. The TCR sequence derives from an older man with urothelial cancer. The sequences come from PBMCs, collected around atezolizumab (anti-PD-L1) treatment. The chain joins TRBV7-9 to TRBJ2-2; 7 bases map to TRBD2. The CDR3 sequence: CASSLPSGNTGELFF. The DNA of the CDR3 is TGTGCCAGCAGCTTACCTAGCGGGAACACCGGGGAGCTGTTTTTT.